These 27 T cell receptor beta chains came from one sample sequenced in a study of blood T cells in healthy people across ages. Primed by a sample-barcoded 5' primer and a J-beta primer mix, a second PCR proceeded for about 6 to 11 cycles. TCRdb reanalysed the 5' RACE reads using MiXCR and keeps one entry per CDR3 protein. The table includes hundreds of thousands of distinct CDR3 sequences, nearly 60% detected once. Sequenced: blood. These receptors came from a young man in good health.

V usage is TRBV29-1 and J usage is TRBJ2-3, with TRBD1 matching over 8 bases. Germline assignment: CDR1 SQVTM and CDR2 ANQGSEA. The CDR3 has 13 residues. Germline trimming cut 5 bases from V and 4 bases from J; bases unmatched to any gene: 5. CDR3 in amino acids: CSVSTGGPDTQYF. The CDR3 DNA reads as TGCAGCGTTTCCACAGGGGGTCCAGATACGCAGTATTTT.

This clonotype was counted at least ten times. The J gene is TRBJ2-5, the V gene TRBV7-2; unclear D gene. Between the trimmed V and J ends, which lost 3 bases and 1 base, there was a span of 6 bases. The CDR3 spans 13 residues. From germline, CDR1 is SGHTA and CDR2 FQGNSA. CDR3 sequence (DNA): TGTGCCAGCAGCTTTGCACTCCAAGAGACCCAGTACTTC. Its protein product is CASSFALQETQYF.

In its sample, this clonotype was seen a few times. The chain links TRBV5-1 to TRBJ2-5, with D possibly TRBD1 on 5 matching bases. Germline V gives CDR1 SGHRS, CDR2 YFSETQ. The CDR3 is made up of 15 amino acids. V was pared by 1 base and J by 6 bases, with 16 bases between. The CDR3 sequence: CASSLSPDTIQTQYF. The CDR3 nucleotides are TGCGCCAGCAGCTTGAGTCCGGACACAATACAGACCCAGTACTTC.

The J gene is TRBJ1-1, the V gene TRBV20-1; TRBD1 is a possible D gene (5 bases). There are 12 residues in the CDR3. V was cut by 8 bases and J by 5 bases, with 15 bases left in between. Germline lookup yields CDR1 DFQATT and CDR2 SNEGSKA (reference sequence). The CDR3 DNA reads TGCAGTACCAACAGGCAAGGGACTGAAGCTTTCTTT. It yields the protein CSTNRQGTEAFF.

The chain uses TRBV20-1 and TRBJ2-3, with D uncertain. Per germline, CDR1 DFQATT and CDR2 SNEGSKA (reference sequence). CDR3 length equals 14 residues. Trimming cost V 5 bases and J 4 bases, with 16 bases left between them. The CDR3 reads CSAPRAVGPDTQYF. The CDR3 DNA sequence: TGCAGTGCTCCCCGGGCGGTGGGCCCAGATACGCAGTATTTT.

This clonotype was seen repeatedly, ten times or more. CDR3 region: CATLAKNIQYF. In nucleotides, the CDR3 is TGTGCCACCCTAGCCAAAAACATTCAGTACTTC. The chain joins TRBV7-9 to TRBJ2-4, with no clear D. The germline V gene has CDR1 SEHNR and CDR2 FQNEAQ (reference sequence). The V end was cut by 10 bases, the J end by 0 bases, with 4 bases between. The CDR3 consists of 11 residues.

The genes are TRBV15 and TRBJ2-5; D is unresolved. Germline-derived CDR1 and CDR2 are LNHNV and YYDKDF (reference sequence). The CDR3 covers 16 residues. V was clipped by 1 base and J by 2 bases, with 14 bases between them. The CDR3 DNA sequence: TGTGCCACCAGCAGAGCCCCGTTTGGTTATCAAGAGACCCAGTACTTC. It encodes CATSRAPFGYQETQYF.

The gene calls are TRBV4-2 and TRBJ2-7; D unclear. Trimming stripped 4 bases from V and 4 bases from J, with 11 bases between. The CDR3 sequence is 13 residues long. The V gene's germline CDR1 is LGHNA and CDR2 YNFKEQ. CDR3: CASSPSPKYEQYF. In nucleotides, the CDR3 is TGTGCCAGCAGCCCTTCTCCGAAATACGAGCAGTACTTC.

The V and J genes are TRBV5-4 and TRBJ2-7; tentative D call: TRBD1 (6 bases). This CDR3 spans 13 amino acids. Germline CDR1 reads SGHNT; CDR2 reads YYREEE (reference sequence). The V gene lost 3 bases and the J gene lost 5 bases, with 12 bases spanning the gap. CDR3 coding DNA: TGTGCCAGCAGCTACGTGGGGGCCAACGAGCAGTACTTC. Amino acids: CASSYVGANEQYF.

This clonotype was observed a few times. The CDR3 DNA is TGTGCCAGCAGGTTCTACACATTGACAGGGGAAGCCAAAAACATTCAGTACTTC. Translated: CASRFYTLTGEAKNIQYF. This chain links TRBV12-3 or TRBV12-4 with TRBJ2-4; 8 bases are shared with TRBD1. The V gene end was trimmed by 6 bases and the J gene end by 0 bases; junction bases not matched to a gene: 13. The CDR3 has 18 residues.

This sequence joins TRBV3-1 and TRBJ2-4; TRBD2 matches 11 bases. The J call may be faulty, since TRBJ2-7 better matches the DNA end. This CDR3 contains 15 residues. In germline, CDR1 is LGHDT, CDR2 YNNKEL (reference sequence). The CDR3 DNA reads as TGTGCCAGCAGCCAGACCGGGACTAGCGGATACGAGCAGTACTTC. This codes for CASSQTGTSGYEQYF.

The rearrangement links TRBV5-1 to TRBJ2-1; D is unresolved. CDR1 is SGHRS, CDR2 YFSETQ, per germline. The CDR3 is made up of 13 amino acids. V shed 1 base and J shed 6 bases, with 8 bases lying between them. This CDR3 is CASSLYRSNEQFF. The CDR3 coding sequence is TGCGCCAGCAGCTTGTACAGATCCAATGAGCAGTTCTTC.

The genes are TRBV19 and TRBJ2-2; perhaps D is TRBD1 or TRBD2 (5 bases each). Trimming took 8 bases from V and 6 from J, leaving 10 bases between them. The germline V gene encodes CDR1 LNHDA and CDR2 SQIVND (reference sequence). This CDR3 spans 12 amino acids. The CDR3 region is CASAVGAGELFF. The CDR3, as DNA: TGTGCCAGTGCCGTGGGGGCCGGGGAGCTGTTTTTT.

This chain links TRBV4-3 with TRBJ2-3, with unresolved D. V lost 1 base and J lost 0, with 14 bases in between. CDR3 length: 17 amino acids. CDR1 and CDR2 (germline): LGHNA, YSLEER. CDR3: CASSQGIAGTSTDTQYF. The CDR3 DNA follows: TGCGCCAGCAGCCAAGGGATAGCAGGAACTAGCACAGATACGCAGTATTTT.

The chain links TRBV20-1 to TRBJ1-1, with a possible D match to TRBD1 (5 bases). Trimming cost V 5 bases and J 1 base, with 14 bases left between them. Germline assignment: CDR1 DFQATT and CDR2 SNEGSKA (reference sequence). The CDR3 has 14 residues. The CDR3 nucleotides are TGCAGTGCTCCCTACCCGGGACCGAACACTGAAGCTTTCTTT. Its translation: CSAPYPGPNTEAFF.

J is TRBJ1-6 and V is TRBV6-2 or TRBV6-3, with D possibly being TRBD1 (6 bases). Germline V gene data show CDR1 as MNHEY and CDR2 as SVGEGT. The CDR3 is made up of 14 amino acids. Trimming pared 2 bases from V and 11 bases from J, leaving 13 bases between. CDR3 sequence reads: CASSYALDRAPLHF. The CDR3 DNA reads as TGTGCCAGCAGTTACGCACTGGACAGAGCACCCCTCCACTTT.

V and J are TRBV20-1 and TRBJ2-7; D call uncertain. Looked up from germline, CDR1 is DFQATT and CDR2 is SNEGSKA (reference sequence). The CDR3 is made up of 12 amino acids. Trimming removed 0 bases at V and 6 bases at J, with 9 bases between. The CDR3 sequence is CSAREGLAEQYF. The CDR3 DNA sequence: TGCAGTGCTAGAGAAGGGTTGGCCGAGCAGTACTTC.

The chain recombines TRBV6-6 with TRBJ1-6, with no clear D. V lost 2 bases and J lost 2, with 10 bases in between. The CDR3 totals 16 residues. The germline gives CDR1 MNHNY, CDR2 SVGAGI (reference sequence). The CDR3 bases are TGTGCCAGCAGTTACGGGAGGTCCCCCTATAATTCACCCCTCCACTTT. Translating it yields CASSYGRSPYNSPLHF.

Here the CDR3 reads CASRPGSLREQYF. CDR3 sequence (DNA): TGTGCCAGCAGACCGGGGTCCCTTCGGGAGCAGTACTTC. The chain links TRBV28 to TRBJ2-7; D possibly corresponds to TRBD2 (5 bases). Deletions cut 6 bases from V and 7 bases from J, with 16 bases between. This CDR3 is built from 13 residues. Germline-derived CDR1 and CDR2 are MDHEN and SYDVKM.

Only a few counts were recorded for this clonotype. This chain's CDR3 is CASSEALLEQYF. Here the CDR3 DNA reads TGTGCCAGCAGTGAAGCGCTTCTCGAGCAGTACTTC. V is TRBV2 and J is TRBJ2-7; D is unresolved. The V and J ends lost 0 bases and 6 bases respectively, with 6 bases between them. Germline values: CDR1 SNHLY, CDR2 FYNNEI. The length of the CDR3 is 12 residues. Together with reference TRBV2 and TRBJ2-7, the CDR3 gives the full variable domain: EPEVTQTPSHQVTQMGQEVILRCVPISNHLYFYWYRQILGQKVEFLVSFYNNEISEKSEIFDDQFSVERPDGSNFTLKIRSTKLEDSAMYFCASSEALLEQYFGPGTRLTVT.

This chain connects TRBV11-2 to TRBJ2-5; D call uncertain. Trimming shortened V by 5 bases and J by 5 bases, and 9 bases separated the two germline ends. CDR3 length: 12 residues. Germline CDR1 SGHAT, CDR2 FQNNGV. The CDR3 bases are TGTGCCAGCAGCCTCAGGCCGGAGACCCAGTACTTC. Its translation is CASSLRPETQYF.

The CDR3 DNA reads as TGCAGTGCTAGAGGGACCCAGACACGCTATGGCTACACCTTC. Amino acid sequence: CSARGTQTRYGYTF. V and J are TRBV20-1 and TRBJ1-2; no definite D call. There are 14 residues in the CDR3. Trimming shortened V by 1 base and J by 4 bases, and 13 bases separated the two germline ends. The germline V gene has CDR1 DFQATT and CDR2 SNEGSKA (reference sequence).

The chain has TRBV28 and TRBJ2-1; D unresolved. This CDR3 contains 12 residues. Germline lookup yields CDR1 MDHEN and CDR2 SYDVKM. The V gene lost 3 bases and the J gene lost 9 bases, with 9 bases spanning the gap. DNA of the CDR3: TGTGCCAGCAGTTTGATTCGGAGTGAGCAGTTCTTC. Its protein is CASSLIRSEQFF.

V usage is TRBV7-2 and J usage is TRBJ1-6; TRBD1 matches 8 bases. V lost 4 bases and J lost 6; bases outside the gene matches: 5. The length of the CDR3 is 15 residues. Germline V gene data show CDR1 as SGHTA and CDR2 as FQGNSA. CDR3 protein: CASSYRTGINSPLHF. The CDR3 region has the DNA TGTGCCAGCAGCTATAGGACAGGGATTAATTCACCCCTCCACTTT.

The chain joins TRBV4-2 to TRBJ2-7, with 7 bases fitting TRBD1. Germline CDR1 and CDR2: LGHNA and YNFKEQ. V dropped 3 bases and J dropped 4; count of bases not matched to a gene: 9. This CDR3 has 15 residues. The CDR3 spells CASSQRGPPWYEQYF. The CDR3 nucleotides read TGTGCCAGCAGCCAGAGGGGGCCCCCATGGTACGAGCAGTACTTC.

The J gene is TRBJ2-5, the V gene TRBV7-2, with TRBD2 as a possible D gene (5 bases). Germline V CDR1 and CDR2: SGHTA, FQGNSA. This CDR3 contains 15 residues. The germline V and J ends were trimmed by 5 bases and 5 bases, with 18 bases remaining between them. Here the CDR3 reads CASSTRSGQVETQYF. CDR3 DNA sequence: TGTGCCAGCAGCACTAGATCGGGTCAAGTTGAGACCCAGTACTTC.

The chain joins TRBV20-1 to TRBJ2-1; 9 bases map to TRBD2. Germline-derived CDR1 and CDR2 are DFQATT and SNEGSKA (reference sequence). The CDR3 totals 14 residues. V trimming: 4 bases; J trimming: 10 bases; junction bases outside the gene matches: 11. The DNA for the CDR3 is TGCAGTGCTACCCTGGGACTAGCCCCGACAGAGCAGTTCTTC. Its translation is CSATLGLAPTEQFF.